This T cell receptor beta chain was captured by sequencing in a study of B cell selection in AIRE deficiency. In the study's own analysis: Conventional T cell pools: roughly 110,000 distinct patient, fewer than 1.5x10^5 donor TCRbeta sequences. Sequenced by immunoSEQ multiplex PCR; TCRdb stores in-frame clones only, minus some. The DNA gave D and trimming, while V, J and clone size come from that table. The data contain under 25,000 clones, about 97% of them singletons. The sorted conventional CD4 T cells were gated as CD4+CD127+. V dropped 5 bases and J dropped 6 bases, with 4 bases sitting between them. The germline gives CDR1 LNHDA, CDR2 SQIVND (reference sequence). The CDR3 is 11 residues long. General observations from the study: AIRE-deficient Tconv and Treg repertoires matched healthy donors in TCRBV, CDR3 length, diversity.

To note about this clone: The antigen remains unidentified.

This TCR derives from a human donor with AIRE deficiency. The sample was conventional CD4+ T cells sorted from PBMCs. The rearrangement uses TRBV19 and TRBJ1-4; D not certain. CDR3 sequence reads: CASSWYEKLFF. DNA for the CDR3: TGTGCCAGTAGTTGGTATGAAAAACTGTTTTTT.